A selection of T cell receptor beta chains follows, all from one sample in a study of OX40 agonist ivuxolimab in advanced cancers. Assay used: immunoSEQ multiplex PCR; TCRdb lists only in-frame clones, some missing. The data contain around 70,000 clones, over 80% of them singletons. The input for sequencing was CD4+ or CD8+ T cells sorted from blood, taken in a trial of the OX40 agonist ivuxolimab. The receptors shown here come from an adult with an advanced solid tumor such as melanoma, head and neck, liver or kidney cancer. The CDR3 runs from the conserved cysteine through the conserved F or W. The D gene is left open where the match is weak.

CDR3,V,J,D,length
CASVQDRGIPIGPYEQYF,TRBV21-1,TRBJ2-7,.,18
CASSSGTGGKGSYEQYF,TRBV7-9,TRBJ2-7,TRBD1,17
CASILGASNTGELFF,TRBV5-1,TRBJ2-2,.,15
CASSLETREAKNIQYF,TRBV7-8,TRBJ2-4,.,16
CASSLGRGSPYEQYF,TRBV5-6,TRBJ2-7,TRBD1,15
CASSLVSGWTPYEQYF,TRBV7-2,TRBJ2-7,TRBD2,16
CASRDRAPYEQYF,TRBV28,TRBJ2-7,TRBD1,13
CASSKLAGGRTDTQYF,TRBV5-4,TRBJ2-3,TRBD2,16
CASSGIPGSGSNEQFF,TRBV5-4,TRBJ2-1,TRBD2,16
CASSEFSTSGDNEQFF,TRBV2,TRBJ2-1,TRBD2,16
CASSFWERDPSEQFF,TRBV6-5,TRBJ2-1,.,15
CASSSEGNTIYF,TRBV5-1,TRBJ1-3,.,12
CASSRGLAGAGETQYF,TRBV19,TRBJ2-5,TRBD2,16
CATSRESAGSIYEQYF,TRBV15,TRBJ2-7,.,16
CASSQDADGGTPYEQYF,TRBV4-2,TRBJ2-7,TRBD2,17
CASRTREIYGYTF,TRBV7-2,TRBJ1-2,.,13
CASSIRGALNEKLFF,TRBV7-7,TRBJ1-4,TRBD1,15
CASSLRGSYGYTF,TRBV13,TRBJ1-2,.,13
CASSPGGRGRGEKLFF,TRBV5-4,TRBJ1-4,.,16
CASTGPPPAPLHF,TRBV2,TRBJ1-6,.,13
CASSPRTGTKSSYNEQFF,TRBV28,TRBJ2-1,TRBD1,18
CASSIRQGAGDEQFF,TRBV5-5,TRBJ2-1,.,15
CASSLTSNQPQHF,TRBV7-2,TRBJ1-5,.,13
CASRGNNEQFF,TRBV19,TRBJ2-1,.,11
CASLGQPTSNYGYTF,TRBV18,TRBJ1-2,.,15
CASSQGANYGYTF,TRBV6-6,TRBJ1-2,TRBD1,13
CASSSYLESEQFF,TRBV7-3,TRBJ2-1,.,13
CASSSNRDGYTF,TRBV7-9,TRBJ1-2,.,12
CASTYSGSSYNEQFF,TRBV7-9,TRBJ2-1,.,15
CASSPSGTQGGYTF,TRBV7-3,TRBJ1-2,.,14
CASSYLPGARYNEQFF,TRBV6-5,TRBJ2-1,.,16
CASSRKIAGDSNTYNEQFF,TRBV7-2,TRBJ2-1,TRBD2,19
CASSLLAGIGNEQFF,TRBV2,TRBJ2-1,TRBD2,15
CASSIDRGSIQYF,TRBV19,TRBJ2-4,.,13
CASSPRRVGSPLHF,TRBV7-2,TRBJ1-6,.,14
CASKDSYNEQFF,TRBV6-5,TRBJ2-1,.,12
CASSQLDREGDEQFF,TRBV4-2,TRBJ2-1,.,15
CASSLEGFAYNEQFF,TRBV5-1,TRBJ2-1,.,15
CASSPFRGLNTGELFF,TRBV9,TRBJ2-2,.,16
CASSLDPTVVYTF,TRBV7-9,TRBJ1-2,.,13
CASSLVDSGTDTQYF,TRBV11-2,TRBJ2-3,.,15
CASSLYRDETQYF,TRBV5-1,TRBJ2-5,.,13
CASRGRLDEQFF,TRBV21-1,TRBJ2-1,.,12
CASSQDQSDSANTGELFF,TRBV4-3,TRBJ2-2,.,18
CASSLAGQMNTEAFF,TRBV7-6,TRBJ1-1,TRBD1,15
CASSLWTSGRAGELFF,TRBV27,TRBJ2-2,TRBD2,16
CASSRGLLSYEQYF,TRBV5-6,TRBJ2-7,TRBD2,14
CASSLGLASGTDTQYF,TRBV7-8,TRBJ2-3,.,16
CASSSQMNTEAFF,TRBV6-4,TRBJ1-1,.,13
CASSPGLAGGRVFF,TRBV4-1,TRBJ2-1,TRBD2,14
CASSVGGPSNSPLHF,TRBV9,TRBJ1-6,.,15
CASSFGSLDISSRKLFF,TRBV28,TRBJ1-4,.,17
CASSLAGGPESYEQYF,TRBV2,TRBJ2-7,TRBD2,16
CASSHEGLLSTDTQYF,TRBV4-3,TRBJ2-3,.,16
CASSRQGGSGNTIYF,TRBV5-1,TRBJ1-3,TRBD1,15
CASSPTGTGSTGELFF,TRBV18,TRBJ2-2,TRBD1,16